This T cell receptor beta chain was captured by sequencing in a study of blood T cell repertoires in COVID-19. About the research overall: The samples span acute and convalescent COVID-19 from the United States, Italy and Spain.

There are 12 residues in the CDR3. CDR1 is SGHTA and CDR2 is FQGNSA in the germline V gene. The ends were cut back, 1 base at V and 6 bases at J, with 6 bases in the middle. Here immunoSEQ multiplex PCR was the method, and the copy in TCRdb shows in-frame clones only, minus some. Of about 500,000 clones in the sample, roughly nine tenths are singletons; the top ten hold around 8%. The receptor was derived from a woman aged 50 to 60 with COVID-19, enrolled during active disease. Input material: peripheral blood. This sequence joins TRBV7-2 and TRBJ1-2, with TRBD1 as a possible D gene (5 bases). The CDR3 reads CASSLEGDGYTF. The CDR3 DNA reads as TGTGCCAGCAGCTTAGAAGGGGATGGCTACACCTTC.